Below, 26 T cell receptor beta chains from the same sample are listed, as sequenced in a study of T-cell memory formation after mild COVID-19. Each CDR3 protein gets one entry after TCRdb re-called the 5' RACE reads with MiXCR. The data hold 400,000 or so distinct CDR3 sequences, with roughly 20% observed a single time. The sample was PBMCs or a T cell subset sorted from them (not recorded which). Receptor source: an adult woman who had mild COVID-19 (a few samples of this study predate the infection). Cell type and time point are not known.

The CDR3 DNA is TGTGCCAGCAGCCCCGCACGTCCCGGGGAGCTGTTTTTT. Its protein product is CASSPARPGELFF. The chain has TRBV7-3 and TRBJ2-2; D gene unclear. There are 13 residues in the CDR3. V was shortened by 5 bases and J by 6 bases, with 10 bases between the two germline ends. Per the germline V gene, CDR1 is SGHTA and CDR2 is FQGTGA.

CDR3 residues: CASSQGAYSNQPQHF. The CDR3 bases are TGTGCCAGCAGCCAAGGAGCATATAGCAATCAGCCCCAGCATTTT. This chain links TRBV3-1 with TRBJ1-5; D is uncertain. CDR3 size: 15 residues. Deletions cut 1 base from V and 0 bases from J, with 7 bases between. Germline V gene data show CDR1 as LGHDT and CDR2 as YNNKEL (reference sequence). Full variable domain (remainder filled in from reference TRBV3-1 and TRBJ1-5): DTAVSQTPKYLVTQMGNDKSIKCEQNLGHDTMYWYKQDSKKFLKIMFSYNNKELIINETVPNRFSPKSPDKAHLNLHINSLELGDSAVYFCASSQGAYSNQPQHFGDGTRLSIL.

The sample holds a few counts of this clonotype. The chain has TRBV25-1 and TRBJ2-7, with D possibly TRBD2 on 5 matching bases. Per the germline V gene, CDR1 is MGHDK and CDR2 is SYGVNS. This CDR3 has 14 residues. V was shortened by 0 bases and J by 5 bases, with 11 bases between the two germline ends. In DNA form, the CDR3 reads TGTGCCAGCAGTGAATATCGGGGTGTTGACGAGCAGTACTTC. Amino acids: CASSEYRGVDEQYF.

In its sample, this clonotype was seen a few times. This chain joins TRBV4-1 and TRBJ2-1, with D hard to call. V lost 4 bases and J 8 bases, leaving 15 bases between the germline ends. The CDR3 spans 14 residues. Germline loops: CDR1 MGHRA, CDR2 YSYEKL. The chain's CDR3 is CASSRGIGDHEQFF. The CDR3 nucleotides are TGCGCCAGCAGCCGGGGTATCGGAGACCATGAGCAGTTCTTC.

This chain connects TRBV11-3 to TRBJ2-1; 7 bases agree with TRBD1. V shed 5 bases, J shed 7 bases, and the junction held 14 bases outside the gene matches. The length of the CDR3 is 16 residues. The germline CDR1 and CDR2 sequences are SGHNT and YENEEA. CDR3: CASSPRDRGLGNEQFF. In DNA form, the CDR3 reads TGTGCCAGCAGCCCTCGGGACAGAGGGTTGGGGAATGAGCAGTTCTTC. Full variable domain (missing parts from reference TRBV11-3 and TRBJ2-1): EAGVVQSPRYKIIEKKQPVAFWCNPISGHNTLYWYLQNLGQGPELLIRYENEEAVDDSQLPKDRFSAERLKGVDSTLKIQPAELGDSAVYLCASSPRDRGLGNEQFFGPGTRLTVL.

The V gene is TRBV12-3 or TRBV12-4, the J gene TRBJ2-4; TRBD2 matches at 7 bases. This CDR3 has 16 amino acids. V dropped 5 bases and J dropped 0; count of bases not matched to a gene: 7. The CDR3 DNA is TGTGCCAGCAGTCCGTCAGCGGGAATAGCCAAAAACATTCAGTACTTC. Protein: CASSPSAGIAKNIQYF.

The chain employs TRBV15 and TRBJ2-1; TRBD1 might be the D (6 bases). V was shortened by 4 bases and J by 4 bases, with 11 bases between the two germline ends. The length of the CDR3 is 14 residues. Germline V gene sequence: CDR1 LNHNV, CDR2 YYDKDF (reference sequence). The CDR3 spells CATSIKGTYNEQFF. The CDR3 DNA follows: TGTGCCACCAGCATCAAAGGGACATACAATGAGCAGTTCTTC.

The rearrangement joins TRBV19 to TRBJ1-6; 9 bases match TRBD1. Germline CDR1 is LNHDA and CDR2 is SQIVND (reference sequence). The CDR3 extends over 16 amino acids. The V gene end was trimmed by 8 bases and the J gene end by 10 bases; junction bases not matched to a gene: 15. The DNA of the CDR3 is TGTGCCAGTTCGAACACAGGGGGCGCAGCTCGATCACCCCTCCACTTT. Translation gives CASSNTGGAARSPLHF.

This clonotype was counted between two and nine times. V is TRBV2 and J is TRBJ2-7; TRBD1 is a possible D gene (6 bases). The V end was cut by 2 bases, the J end by 4 bases, with 12 bases between. Germline V CDR1 and CDR2: SNHLY, FYNNEI. This CDR3 is 14 amino acids long. Here the CDR3 reads CASSERLRGYEQYF. CDR3 nucleotides: TGTGCCAGCAGTGAAAGGTTGAGGGGGTACGAGCAGTACTTC.

This clonotype was picked up a small number of times. The chain couples TRBV9 to TRBJ2-7; 7 bases agree with TRBD1. The CDR3 sequence is 13 residues long. In germline, CDR1 is SGDLS, CDR2 YYNGEE. V was clipped by 7 bases and J by 5 bases; unmatched bases: 9. CDR3 residues: CASGKGALDEQYF. The CDR3 coding sequence is TGTGCCAGCGGTAAGGGGGCGCTGGACGAGCAGTACTTC.

This clonotype showed up just a few times. The V gene is TRBV15, the J gene TRBJ2-7; no definite D call. CDR1 is LNHNV and CDR2 is YYDKDF in the germline V gene (reference sequence). V lost 5 bases and J lost 0, with 8 bases in between. This CDR3 has 13 residues. In DNA form, the CDR3 reads TGTGCCACCAGCTTGCAGACCTCCTACGAGCAGTACTTC. Translating it yields CATSLQTSYEQYF.

This chain joins TRBV7-2 and TRBJ2-2; 11 nucleotides line up with TRBD2. Trimming cost V 0 bases and J 2 bases; bases outside gene matches: 5. This CDR3 region has 18 residues. Germline V CDR1 and CDR2: SGHTA, FQGNSA. For the CDR3, the DNA is TGTGCCAGCAGCTTAGCGGTAGCGGGGGGGACAAACACCGGGGAGCTGTTTTTT. Protein: CASSLAVAGGTNTGELFF.

This clonotype was picked up a small number of times. The CDR3 DNA follows: TGTGCCAGCAGACCGACGGGGCCCCCTTCCTACGAGCAGTACTTC. Protein sequence: CASRPTGPPSYEQYF. The chain uses TRBV27 and TRBJ2-7; D may correspond to TRBD1 or TRBD2 (5 bases each). The CDR3 has 15 residues. Germline loops: CDR1 MNHEY, CDR2 SMNVEV (reference sequence). Trimming left V 6 bases short and J 1 base short, with 16 bases between.

This clonotype was observed at least ten times. V and J are TRBV12-3 or TRBV12-4 and TRBJ2-3; no clear D. The CDR3 is made up of 14 amino acids. The ends were cut back, 4 bases at V and 4 bases at J, with 12 bases in the middle. Here the CDR3 DNA reads TGTGCCAGCAGTTCGACTTTGGGGTCAGATACGCAGTATTTT. Protein sequence: CASSSTLGSDTQYF.

This clonotype was seen a handful of times. CDR3 amino acids: CSASGYLLAKNIQYF. In DNA form, the CDR3 reads TGCAGCGCGTCAGGGTATCTCCTAGCCAAAAACATTCAGTACTTC. V gene TRBV29-1 combines with J gene TRBJ2-4; D is perhaps TRBD1 (5 bases). CDR1 SQVTM and CDR2 ANQGSEA come from the germline V gene. V was pared by 7 bases and J by 0 bases, with 16 bases between. This CDR3 spans 15 amino acids.

This clonotype was picked up a small number of times. The genes are TRBV7-2 and TRBJ2-5; TRBD1 aligns across 10 bases. Germline CDR1 SGHTA, CDR2 FQGNSA. The CDR3 contains 15 residues. Unmatched junction bases numbered 6, after V lost 3 bases and J lost 5 bases. CDR3 coding DNA: TGTGCCAGCAGCTTTTCTCTGGACAGGGGGGAGACCCAGTACTTC. It codes for CASSFSLDRGETQYF.

A few counts support this clonotype. The rearrangement uses TRBV7-9 and TRBJ2-7; 9 bases map to TRBD1. V gave up 4 bases and J gave up 3 bases; unmatched junction bases: 10. The CDR3 covers 16 residues. Germline V lookup: CDR1 SEHNR, CDR2 FQNEAQ (reference sequence). The DNA for the CDR3 is TGTGCCAGCAGCTGGCTCGAGGGGGACAGGGACTACGAGCAGTACTTC. Amino acid sequence: CASSWLEGDRDYEQYF.

This clonotype came up a few times. V and J are TRBV7-2 and TRBJ2-3; 11 bases fit TRBD2. This CDR3 contains 18 residues. From germline, CDR1 is SGHTA and CDR2 FQGNSA. V lost 5 bases, J lost 2 bases, and 12 bases stayed unmatched. The CDR3 is CASSLNPGLAVSTDTQYF. Written as DNA, the CDR3 is TGTGCCAGCAGCCTCAATCCGGGACTAGCGGTCTCCACAGATACGCAGTATTTT.

J is TRBJ2-1 and V is TRBV24-1; TRBD2 aligns across 7 bases. Germline V gives CDR1 KGHDR, CDR2 SFDVKD. This CDR3 region has 15 residues. Losses at the gene ends were 3 bases for V and 7 bases for J; bases not matched to a gene: 8. The CDR3 here is CATSDHGASGNEQFF. The CDR3 nucleotides read TGTGCCACCAGTGATCACGGGGCTAGCGGTAATGAGCAGTTCTTC.

The chain carries TRBV7-2 and TRBJ1-2, with D unclear. The CDR3 spans 16 residues. V lost 4 bases, J lost 2 bases, and 17 bases lay in between. Looked up from germline, CDR1 is SGHTA and CDR2 is FQGNSA. The CDR3 DNA reads TGTGCCAGCAGCTCCATTGTGCCAGGTCGAAACTATGGCTACACCTTC. Translated: CASSSIVPGRNYGYTF.

This clonotype was seen a handful of times. The rearrangement uses TRBV7-9 and TRBJ2-3, with TRBD2 as a possible D gene (6 bases). Deletions cut 4 bases from V and 0 bases from J, with 17 bases between. Germline lookup yields CDR1 SEHNR and CDR2 FQNEAQ (reference sequence). The CDR3 runs to 17 residues. CDR3 sequence: CASSSPVGGLSTDTQYF. CDR3 DNA: TGTGCCAGCAGCTCACCGGTGGGGGGTCTGAGCACAGATACGCAGTATTTT.

This clonotype has just a few counts. This chain connects TRBV6-2 or TRBV6-3 to TRBJ1-2; 8 bases map to TRBD1. V shed 0 bases and J 6 bases; nucleotides not matched to a gene: 3. The CDR3 loop spans 14 amino acids. Germline-derived CDR1 and CDR2 are MNHEY and SVGEGT. The CDR3 nucleotides read TGTGCCAGCAGTTACTCGACAGGGGCGGATGGCTACACCTTC. This gives the protein CASSYSTGADGYTF.

This clonotype was found a few times. The chain uses TRBV20-1 and TRBJ1-4; a weak D match, TRBD1 (6 bases). CDR1 and CDR2 (germline): DFQATT, SNEGSKA (reference sequence). The CDR3 is 13 amino acids. V gave up 3 bases and J gave up 7 bases, with 12 bases separating them. The CDR3 region has the DNA TGCAGTGCTAGGGTGGGGGCGCGTGAAAAACTGTTTTTT. Translated: CSARVGAREKLFF.

This clonotype was counted at least ten times. The chain recombines TRBV12-3 or TRBV12-4 with TRBJ2-3; D perhaps matches TRBD1 (5 bases). Trimming shortened V by 3 bases and J by 7 bases, and 11 bases separated the two germline ends. CDR3 length equals 13 residues. CDR3 region: CASSFQGGNTQYF. The CDR3 coding sequence is TGTGCCAGCAGTTTTCAGGGTGGGAATACGCAGTATTTT.

This clonotype occurred a few times. V usage is TRBV6-5 and J usage is TRBJ2-1; 10 nucleotides match TRBD2. This CDR3 is 15 amino acids long. With V trimmed by 6 bases and J by 6 bases, 8 bases remained unmatched. CDR1 MNHEY and CDR2 SVGAGI come from the germline V gene. CDR3 DNA sequence: TGTGCCAGCAGATCAAGCGGGGGGGCCTCCAATGAGCAGTTCTTC. Its protein is CASRSSGGASNEQFF.

Points on this clonotype: The germline gene is not matched at one end of the junction; a read error may be the cause. The rearrangement uses TRBV6-5 and TRBJ2-5, with TRBD2 matching over 11 bases. Germline lookup yields CDR1 MNHEY and CDR2 SVGAGI. This CDR3 region has 19 residues. The CDR3 sequence: CDSSYSIGGLAGGHETQYF. The CDR3 DNA is TGTGACAGCAGTTACTCGATCGGAGGGCTAGCGGGAGGACACGAGACCCAGTACTTC.